What follows are 20 T cell receptor beta chains derived from one specimen sequenced in a study of blood T cell repertoires in COVID-19. The assay was immunoSEQ multiplex PCR, and TCRdb's table has in-frame clones only and misses some. This sample yields some 100,000 clones, of which about 83% are seen a single time; 5% to 7.5% belongs to the top ten. Input material: peripheral blood. The receptor set was obtained from a man aged 65 to 79 with acute or convalescent COVID-19.

This chain joins TRBV5-1 and TRBJ2-3; possible D gene TRBD2, 6 bases. With 4 bases removed from V and 2 bases from J, the gap between germline ends came to 11 bases. CDR3 length equals 14 residues. Germline lookup yields CDR1 SGHRS and CDR2 YFSETQ. CDR3 bases: TGCGCCAGCAGCACGGGGGAGTCCACAGATACGCAGTATTTT. It is translated as CASSTGESTDTQYF.

The chain combines TRBV27 with TRBJ2-7; 7 positions match TRBD1. The CDR3 runs 14 residues. Germline V gene lookup returns CDR1 MNHEY and CDR2 SMNVEV (reference sequence). Trimming removed 2 bases from V and 3 bases from J; junction bases left unmatched: 4. CDR3 bases: TGTGCCAGCAGTTTAGGCGCAGGGGGCTACGAGCAGTACTTC. Its translation is CASSLGAGGYEQYF.

The J gene is TRBJ1-3, the V gene TRBV19, with a weak D call TRBD1 (5 bases). Germline CDR1 and CDR2: LNHDA and SQIVND (reference sequence). The CDR3 length is 17 residues. V was shortened by 0 bases and J by 3 bases, with 15 bases between the two germline ends. CDR3: CASSIDHPRVFGNTIYF. The DNA of the CDR3 is TGTGCCAGTAGTATAGATCATCCCAGGGTATTTGGAAACACCATATATTTT.

In DNA, the CDR3 is TGTGCCAGCAGCCGCCCTCCGACGGGGATAAGCACAGATACGCAGTATTTT. This sequence encodes CASSRPPTGISTDTQYF. The V call is TRBV28, the J call TRBJ2-3; TRBD2 might be the D (5 bases). V lost 6 bases to trimming and J lost 0 bases, with 19 bases between them. Germline V gene lookup returns CDR1 MDHEN and CDR2 SYDVKM. The CDR3 is 17 residues long.

The CDR3 region has the DNA TGTGCCAGCAAATCGGCGGGAGGGCGGCGCGAGCAGTTCTTC. As protein: CASKSAGGRREQFF. The chain combines TRBV18 with TRBJ2-1; 9 bases are shared with TRBD2. From germline, CDR1 is KGHSH and CDR2 LQKENI. The ends lost 8 bases at V and 10 bases at J; junction bases unmatched: 12. This CDR3 region has 14 residues.

The chain uses TRBV29-1 and TRBJ2-2; possibly TRBD1 for D (6 bases). CDR3 length equals 14 residues. Looked up from germline, CDR1 is SQVTM and CDR2 is ANQGSEA. V dropped 6 bases and J dropped 1 base, with 12 bases sitting between them. The CDR3 reads CSVGDTRNTGELFF. The CDR3 coding sequence is TGCAGCGTGGGGGACACTAGGAACACCGGGGAGCTGTTTTTT.

The rearrangement uses TRBV30 and TRBJ1-6, with 7 nucleotides matching TRBD1. Germline lookup yields CDR1 GTSNPN and CDR2 SVGIG (reference sequence). The CDR3 contains 14 residues. Trimming cost V 5 bases and J 10 bases; bases outside gene matches: 11. The DNA for the CDR3 is TGTGCCTGGGGGGTTGTGACAGGGCAATCACCCCTCCACTTT. Protein product: CAWGVVTGQSPLHF.

This rearrangement joins TRBV5-4 to TRBJ2-1; weak D call: TRBD2 (6 bases). Per germline, CDR1 SGHNT and CDR2 YYREEE (reference sequence). Trimming removed 2 bases at V and 3 bases at J, with 9 bases between. This CDR3 is built from 14 residues. The CDR3, as DNA: TGTGCCAGCAGCTTAATGGGACTCTACAATGAGCAGTTCTTC. As protein: CASSLMGLYNEQFF. The full variable domain, its missing parts supplied by reference TRBV5-4 and TRBJ2-1, is ETGVTQSPTHLIKTRGQQVTLRCSSQSGHNTVSWYQQALGQGPQFIFQYYREEENGRGNFPPRFSGLQFPNYSSELNVNALELDDSALYLCASSLMGLYNEQFFGPGTRLTVL.

This clone was picked up one time. The CDR3 nucleotides read TGCGCCAGCAGCTTCGCCGGGGAAAACAATGAGCAGTTCTTC. It encodes CASSFAGENNEQFF. V is TRBV5-1 and J is TRBJ2-1; D might be TRBD2 (5 bases). V was pared by 2 bases and J by 5 bases, with 11 bases between. CDR3 length: 14 amino acids. Germline CDR1 is SGHRS and CDR2 is YFSETQ.

The chain has TRBV19 and TRBJ1-3, with D possibly being TRBD1 (5 bases). Germline loops: CDR1 LNHDA, CDR2 SQIVND (reference sequence). Trimming cost V 6 bases and J 0 bases, with 12 bases left between them. The CDR3 contains 15 residues. CDR3 sequence: CASRGDFYSGNTIYF. The CDR3 DNA is TGTGCCAGTAGGGGGGACTTCTACTCTGGAAACACCATATATTTT. The full variable domain, in which reference TRBV19 and TRBJ1-3 provide the parts outside the CDR3, is DGGITQSPKYLFRKEGQNVTLSCEQNLNHDAMYWYRQDPGQGLRLIYYSQIVNDFQKGDIAEGYSVSREKKESFPLTVTSAQKNPTAFYLCASRGDFYSGNTIYFGEGSWLTVV.

The chain joins TRBV6-5 to TRBJ1-3; 7 bases match TRBD1. The CDR3 has 15 residues. With V trimmed by 7 bases and J by 1 base, 7 bases remained unmatched. From germline, CDR1 is MNHEY and CDR2 SVGAGI. The CDR3 reads CASKLDRRSGNTIYF. CDR3 DNA: TGTGCCAGCAAACTGGACAGGAGGTCTGGAAACACCATATATTTT.

The rearrangement joins TRBV3-1 (or the pseudogene TRBV3-2) to TRBJ1-1, with TRBD1 matching over 9 bases. Germline CDR1 and CDR2: LGHDT and YNNKEL (reference sequence). The CDR3 spans 15 residues. Trimming removed 4 bases from V and 4 bases from J; junction bases left unmatched: 7. CDR3 protein: CASSRSGQGSTEAFF. CDR3 sequence (DNA): TGTGCCAGCAGCCGGTCTGGACAGGGGAGCACTGAAGCTTTCTTT.

This chain uses TRBV6-5 with TRBJ2-3; 11 bases line up with TRBD2. CDR3 length: 15 amino acids. Trimming cost V 7 bases and J 2 bases; bases outside gene matches: 5. In germline, CDR1 is MNHEY, CDR2 SVGAGI. The CDR3 bases are TGTGCCAGCACTAGACTAGCGGGGTACACAGATACGCAGTATTTT. This encodes CASTRLAGYTDTQYF.

The V and J genes are TRBV5-4 and TRBJ1-4, with D possibly matching TRBD1 (5 bases). Germline V lookup: CDR1 SGHNT, CDR2 YYREEE (reference sequence). CDR3 length: 15 residues. The ends were cut back, 4 bases at V and 6 bases at J, with 16 bases in the middle. The CDR3 here is CASSTSGDIYEKLFF. The DNA of the CDR3 is TGTGCCAGCAGCACGTCGGGGGATATATATGAAAAACTGTTTTTT.

This sequence joins TRBV14 and TRBJ2-5; D unresolved. The CDR3 runs to 16 residues. V was clipped by 3 bases and J by 5 bases, with 19 bases between them. The germline CDR1 and CDR2 sequences are SGHDN and FVKESK. Here the CDR3 reads CASSHFGSPGSETQYF. The CDR3 region has the DNA TGTGCCAGCAGCCATTTCGGGTCCCCCGGGTCGGAGACCCAGTACTTC.

The V gene is TRBV4-3, the J gene TRBJ2-5; 7 nucleotides agree with TRBD1. Germline V gene lookup returns CDR1 LGHNA and CDR2 YSLEER. The CDR3 is 17 amino acids. J lost 5 bases, V lost 0 bases, and 12 bases had no gene match. The CDR3 is CASSQESRQGLVETQYF. CDR3 DNA: TGCGCCAGCAGCCAAGAGAGTCGACAGGGTCTTGTGGAGACCCAGTACTTC.

The chain is built from TRBV10-3 and TRBJ2-1, with TRBD1 matching over 8 bases. The CDR3 totals 16 residues. V shed 3 bases and J 4 bases; nucleotides not matched to a gene: 8. The germline V gene encodes CDR1 ENHRY and CDR2 SYGVKD. CDR3 region: CAISDDRGLIYNEQFF. CDR3 in DNA: TGTGCCATCAGTGATGACAGGGGCCTAATTTACAATGAGCAGTTCTTC.

This rearrangement joins TRBV9 to TRBJ2-3, with D possibly being TRBD2 (5 bases). There are 14 residues in the CDR3. Germline V CDR1 and CDR2: SGDLS, YYNGEE. Trimming shortened V by 0 bases and J by 4 bases, and 9 bases separated the two germline ends. The CDR3 bases are TGTGCCAGCAGCGTAGGCGGGCGCGCAGATACGCAGTATTTT. Its translation is CASSVGGRADTQYF.

This clone was observed once. As DNA, the CDR3 is TGTGCCACCAAGCGGGACAGGGATCCTGGGGCCAACGTCCTGACTTTC. This gives the protein CATKRDRDPGANVLTF. The V and J genes are TRBV15 and TRBJ2-6; TRBD1 matches at 9 bases. This CDR3 has 16 amino acids. With 7 bases clipped from V and 2 bases from J, the junction kept 6 bases outside the gene matches. Per the germline V gene, CDR1 is LNHNV and CDR2 is YYDKDF (reference sequence).

The DNA for the CDR3 is TGTGCCAGCAGTTCTAGCGGAGATACGCAGTATTTT. Its protein product is CASSSSGDTQYF. The chain uses TRBV12-3 or TRBV12-4 and TRBJ2-3; 7 positions match TRBD2. Losses at the gene ends were 4 bases for V and 5 bases for J; bases not matched to a gene: 0. The CDR3 contains 12 residues.